The rows below give T cell receptor beta chains drawn from one sample of a study of blood T cell repertoires in COVID-19. TCRdb keeps only in-frame clones here, not all; method: immunoSEQ multiplex PCR. The table includes some 190,000 clones, approximately 85% detected once. Sequencing used peripheral blood. Receptors were obtained from an elderly man with COVID-19, enrolled during active disease. The CDR3 runs from the conserved cysteine through the conserved F or W. A D gene is named only where the DNA matches it firmly. Only part of the rows carry a size: once, few, many, or a class if the clone is expanded.

J,size,V,D,CDR3,DNA
TRBJ1-2,-,TRBV25-1,-,CASSERGFYGYTF,TGTGCCAGCAGTGAAAGGGGCTTCTATGGCTACACCTTC
TRBJ1-2,-,TRBV3-1/TRBV3-2,-,CASSPVRGYGYTF,TGTGCCAGCAGCCCCGTACGAGGCTATGGCTACACCTTC
TRBJ2-7,-,TRBV15,TRBD1,CATSSGITGGYEQYF,TGTGCCACCAGCAGCGGGATTACAGGGGGCTACGAGCAGTACTTC
TRBJ1-2,-,TRBV2,TRBD1,CASRGQPPPNYGYTF,TGTGCCAGCAGGGGACAGCCACCTCCCAACTATGGCTACACCTTC
TRBJ2-1,few,TRBV18,TRBD2,CASTLAGGNRNEQFF,TGTGCCAGCACCTTAGCGGGGGGCAATAGGAATGAGCAGTTCTTC
TRBJ1-2,once,TRBV29-1,-,CSVASQGDGYTF,TGCAGCGTTGCGAGCCAGGGTGATGGCTACACCTTC
TRBJ1-3,-,TRBV25-1,-,CASSGDRFSGNTIYF,TGTGCCAGCAGTGGCGACAGGTTCTCTGGAAACACCATATATTTT
TRBJ1-1,once,TRBV18,-,CASSFLSGSTEAFF,TGTGCCAGCTCGTTCCTTTCAGGGTCTACTGAAGCTTTCTTT
TRBJ1-1,few,TRBV11-2,TRBD1,CASNKRQGIAEAFF,TGTGCCAGCAACAAAAGACAGGGAATCGCCGAAGCTTTCTTT
TRBJ1-1,-,TRBV19,TRBD1,CASRTGTDFNTEAFF,TGTGCCAGTAGGACCGGGACAGACTTTAACACTGAAGCTTTCTTT
TRBJ2-7,once,TRBV19,-,CASSIGPGVQGRGEQYF,TGTGCCAGTAGTATCGGACCAGGGGTGCAGGGCCGAGGAGAGCAGTACTTC
TRBJ1-2,few,TRBV24-1,-,CATSDSTGPYGYTF,TGTGCCACCAGTGATTCGACTGGTCCCTATGGCTACACCTTC
TRBJ2-7,-,TRBV4-2,TRBD2,CASSQELLAGGRDEQYF,TGTGCCAGCAGCCAAGAGCTACTAGCGGGGGGGCGCGACGAGCAGTACTTC
TRBJ2-3,-,TRBV9,TRBD2,CASSPRGLAGGAQGPDTQYF,TGTGCCAGCAGCCCAAGGGGACTAGCGGGCGGGGCCCAAGGTCCAGATACGCAGTATTTT
TRBJ1-1,once,TRBV27,-,CASSLGGPGNTEAFF,TGTGCCAGCAGTTTAGGAGGCCCTGGGAACACTGAAGCTTTCTTT
TRBJ2-1,-,TRBV12-3/TRBV12-4,-,CASSLGRFNEQFF,TGTGCCAGCAGTTTAGGCAGGTTCAATGAGCAGTTCTTC
TRBJ2-5,-,TRBV6-5,TRBD1,CASRTGTGAETQYF,TGTGCCAGCAGAACCGGGACAGGGGCAGAGACCCAGTACTTC
TRBJ1-5,few,TRBV19,-,CASSIGGGSGQPQHF,TGTGCCAGTAGTATTGGCGGGGGCTCGGGTCAGCCCCAGCATTTT
TRBJ1-2,-,TRBV28,-,CASSHPGKGYLYGYTF,TGTGCCAGCAGTCATCCCGGCAAGGGGTATCTATATGGCTACACCTTC
TRBJ2-4,-,TRBV6-5,-,CASTSDSKNIQYF,TGTGCCAGCACGTCCGACAGCAAAAACATTCAGTACTTC
TRBJ1-1,-,TRBV7-3,TRBD1,CASSPGQGAKTEAFF,TGTGCCAGCAGCCCCGGACAGGGGGCGAAAACTGAAGCTTTCTTT
TRBJ1-3,-,TRBV7-2,-,CASSLRGTSGNTIYF,TGTGCCAGCAGCTTAAGGGGTACCTCTGGAAACACCATATATTTT
TRBJ1-2,-,TRBV7-8,-,CASSPWREGYVYGYTF,TGTGCCAGCAGTCCTTGGAGGGAGGGGTATGTCTATGGCTACACCTTC
TRBJ2-5,-,TRBV11-3,TRBD1,CASSSGQDLGTQYF,TGTGCCAGCAGCTCGGGACAGGACTTAGGGACCCAGTACTTC
TRBJ2-3,-,TRBV5-1,TRBD2,CASSLARTSGGLTSTDTQYF,TGCGCCAGCAGCTTGGCCCGGACTAGCGGGGGGTTGACTAGCACAGATACGCAGTATTTT
TRBJ1-5,-,TRBV28,-,CASNPWGGLNYQPQHF,TGTGCCAGCAACCCCTGGGGGGGGCTGAACTATCAGCCCCAGCATTTT
TRBJ2-3,-,TRBV13,-,CASSLAGLDTDTQYF,TGTGCCAGCAGCTTAGCAGGGCTTGACACAGATACGCAGTATTTT
TRBJ2-2,once,TRBV7-2,-,CASSFRWAGELFF,TGTGCCAGCAGCTTCAGGTGGGCCGGGGAGCTGTTTTTT